The entry below describes one T cell receptor beta chain. The antigen it binds to is not known. No much larger clonotype is one base removed from it; base qualities were not supplied. The data are from a study of identical twins (dated by TCRdb to about 2016). The study in broad terms: The study deep-sequenced TCR alpha and beta repertoires from monozygotic twins, unrelated adults of various ages and cord blood to test whether fetal clonotypes persist. Replicate twin experiments were performed at different times using different library preparation protocols to rule out contamination. Findings and caveats that apply to the study as a whole: Compared with coincidental sharing between unrelated individuals, an excess of low generation-probability sequences was observed among out-of-frame TCR alpha sequences shared between twins. Because the same donors could not be followed over many years, conclusions were based on cross-sectional statistical analysis. A weaker excess of twin sharing was found in beta out-of-frame sequences because the signal-to-noise ratio was lowered by fewer shared sequences. Invariant T cells such as MAIT and iNKT could partly confound zero-insertion analyses, although diverse VJ usage argued against such confounding for most clonotypes. Abundant cord blood beta clonotypes carried fewer insertions; young adult naive repertoires showed a weaker similar trend, while memory repertoires showed none. In monozygotic twins, recombination models systematically underestimated out-of-frame TCR alpha sharing, but the models matched the sharing seen between unrelated individuals.

The germline V gene specifies LGHNA as CDR1 and YSLEER as CDR2. From its cysteine to its phenylalanine, the CDR3 spans 15 amino acids. The DNA shown is the 45-base CDR3, in frame from base 1. V ends up 3 bases short and J 6 bases short, with an unmatched junction base count of 3. Only healthy Caucasian donors were included. Three pairs of female monozygotic twins, all aged about 18 to 29 years, made up the twin cohort. Peripheral blood mononuclear cells were the source from which RNA for the TCR libraries was isolated. The method behind the library was 5' RACE. Instrument used: Illumina HiSeq 2000. A universal primer binding site was added through template switching, and the final cDNA carried a unique molecular identifier so that TCR cDNA molecules could be counted accurately. First-strand cDNA for TCR alpha and beta chains was synthesized from specific primers in the conserved constant-segment region. Each cDNA library was double barcoded, with a SMART-Mk sample barcode plus Illumina barcodes, to control for contamination. Two successive PCR steps introduced TruSeq adapter sequences along with Illumina sample barcodes. Sequencing of the TCR alpha and beta cDNA libraries was done on the Illumina HiSeq platform using custom primers. Under the source paper's analysis protocol: MiGEC was used to process raw reads and extract unique molecular identifiers, and MiXCR was used to find CDR3 positions. For each individual, recombination models were inferred using an EM algorithm with the repgenHMM and IGoR tools. Shared clonotype analysis was performed with the tcR package in R, normalizing sharing by the product of cloneset sizes. To study raw recombination without the effects of thymic and clonal selection, out-of-frame nonproductive sequences were analyzed. TCRdb trimmed public reads at Q25 via fastp, called clones via MiXCR and kept in-frame beta chains. Each CDR3 protein gets just one entry, which takes the most common genes and DNA from the rows behind it. What appears here as the V and J calls and clone size reflects TCRdb's work, not the paper's. The sample table shows around 570,000 distinct CDR3 sequences, and roughly 9.5% are seen once. Of the sample, around 3.2% falls within the top ten clones.

Another study also made use of these data, one on yellow fever vaccine responses in identical twins. From the second report: According to the authors, the vaccine-induced T cell response in identical twins seemed to be partly convergent and partly specific to each individual. Focusing on identical twins, the study followed the T cell clones that responded to the vaccine, and did so with precision.

Sequencing was carried out using PBMCs. This chain is built from TRBV4-3 and TRBJ2-7; 15 of the junction bases match TRBD2. This receptor was obtained from a woman between 18 and 29 years old in good health. The CDR3 reads as follows: CASSQGGLAGGEQYF. Read as DNA, the sequence is TGCGCCAGCAGCCAGGGGGGACTAGCGGGGGGCGAGCAGTACTTC.